What follows describes a single T cell receptor (beta chain). This receptor's antigen is unknown. Per-nucleotide qualities are absent, and no much larger clonotype sits a single base away. This sample is part of a study of blood T cell repertoires in COVID-19 (dated by TCRdb to between 2020 and 2021). At the level of the whole study: Samples from collaborators originated in the United States, Italy and Spain and spanned both the acute and convalescent phases of COVID-19. The repertoires were released in a freely available public database intended as a resource for research on the immune response to SARS-CoV-2. The prospective study material was composed of cDNA or gDNA derived from T cells, B-cell-depleted T cells, or PBMCs. The sample metadata nearly always contained a de-identified subject ID, COVID-19 status, age in years and sex. Where available, HLA class I and class II types were taken from metadata supplied by the sample provider and were not determined by assay-based typing. Samples came from the ongoing ImmuneRACE study (first 160 participants) plus 1,254 subjects from 6 global collaborators. The dataset comprised deeply sampled blood TCRbeta repertoires from subjects exposed to, actively infected with, or recovered from COVID-19.

Study-wide findings and limitations: Clinical and demographic metadata were provided uncurated, with the amount varying by source and participant.

Trimming costs V 3 bases and J 3 bases, and their ends lie 12 bases apart. CDR1 SGHNT and CDR2 YYREEE are derived from the germline V gene (reference sequence). From cysteine to phenylalanine, the CDR3 is 14 amino acids long. Only the CDR3 DNA is retained, 42 bases long and in frame from the first base. Whole blood was collected in K2EDTA tubes by collaborating institutions according to the institutions' own protocols. For TCRbeta analysis, collaborators shipped samples as frozen whole blood, isolated PBMCs, or DNA extracted from either of those sample types. TCRbeta CDR3 regions were amplified from genomic DNA using the immunoSEQ Assay, a bias-controlled multiplex PCR. In the authors' own workflow: The number of nucleated cells in each sample was estimated by amplification of reference gene primers within the assay. To quantify the absolute abundance of each unique TCRbeta CDR3 rearrangement, sequence reads were collapsed and filtered. For each sample, productive Simpson clonality was calculated as the square root of Simpson's diversity index over productive rearrangements. Entries here come from immuneACCESS through TCRdb and include only in-frame sequences with V and J called. Some clones fail to appear in such tables; in the studies checked, an unresolved V gene covers under half of the shortfall, and the cause of the remainder is unknown. That table furnishes V, J and clone size, whereas the DNA furnished D and trimming. This sample is represented by under 250,000 clones; roughly 88% of them were singletons. Over 9% of the sample is in the top ten clones.

This sequence was found in an elderly man with acute or convalescent COVID-19. Sequencing was carried out using peripheral blood. The V and J genes are TRBV5-4 and TRBJ1-1; a tentative D call is TRBD1 (6 bases match). The DNA is as follows: TGTGCCAGCAGCTCCCCGGGACAAGACACTGAAGCTTTCTTT. It codes for CASSSPGQDTEAFF.